The source of this T cell receptor beta chain is a study of T cells after yellow fever vaccination (dated by TCRdb to about 2019). Background for the entire study: The SMART-Seq v4 Ultra Low Input RNA kit was used to prepare libraries from fractions with low cell numbers. To track T-cell clones before and after primary and booster YFV17D yellow fever vaccination, bulk TCR alpha and beta repertoires were sequenced longitudinally. Two healthy male donors, one aged 18 to 30 and one aged 30 to 40 years, made up the cohort. Blood samples were taken at several timepoints before and after primary and secondary immunization, and bulk PBMC replicates and cell subsets were isolated.

The germline V gene encodes CDR1 MDHEN and CDR2 SYDVKM. The CDR3, from cysteine to phenylalanine, totals 15 residues. The DNA shown is the 45-base CDR3, in frame from base 1. The germline ends are 13 bases apart after V is trimmed by 4 bases and J by 1 base. This specimen's treatment or condition label, interpreted: live attenuated yellow fever vaccine strain. At each blood-draw timepoint, two biological replicates of bulk PBMCs were collected. PBMCs were isolated from peripheral blood using a standard Ficoll-Paque protocol. TriZol was used to extract RNA from bulk PBMCs, from CD4 and CD8 fractions, and from dextramer-positive and dextramer-negative fractions. Paper-wide results and their limitations: Only two donors were included in the study, so the extent to which the findings can be generalized is limited. The secondary T-cell response was found to be weaker but faster than the primary response, with a peak reached on day 5 rather than on day 15. Most clones expanded after primary vaccination were re-detected after the booster (almost 98% of CD4 and roughly 87% of CD8), suggesting broad memory maintenance. FACS-sorted repertoires could contain abundant contaminating clonotypes from the bulk population, so computational filtering was required. A small share of clonotypes occurred in both CD4 and CD8 compartments, likely arising from convergent recombination.

This clonotype was picked up many times. Its antigen is still unknown. Base qualities are missing; no much larger clone stands one base away. The data were produced on an Illumina NovaSeq 6000. TCR cDNA was synthesized by 5'RACE template switching, through which a universal primer site and unique molecular identifiers were introduced. Priming of cDNA synthesis was performed from both the TCR alpha and TCR beta constant segments. Library amplification used two PCR steps, and the second PCR step added sample barcodes and sequencing adapters. Sequencing of the libraries was done on either Illumina HiSeq 2500 (2x100 bp) or NovaSeq (2x150 bp). On the authors' methods: MIGEC handled demultiplexing of reads and collapsing into UMI consensus sequences, while MiXCR performed V(D)J alignment. Vaccine-responding clonotypes were identified with edgeR using replicate PBMC samples, with FDR below 0.01 and a log2 fold change above 5 up to day 15 being required. CD4 or CD8 identity was assigned to each bulk clonotype according to whether the clonotype was present at higher abundance in the sequenced CD4 repertoire or the sequenced CD8 repertoire. TCRdb reprocessing: public reads trimmed at Q25 with fastp, clones called with MiXCR, in-frame beta chains kept. Every entry covers one CDR3 protein and lists the most common genes and DNA from its rows. The V and J calls reflect TCRdb's pipeline rather than the authors' work. A total of about 320,000 distinct CDR3 sequences appear in this sample, approximately 4% of them only once. The ten largest clones represent roughly a fifth of the sample.

Sequenced material: PBMCs, taken 15 days after the yellow fever booster vaccination. The receptor was isolated from a man in his late teens or twenties who received the YFV17D yellow fever vaccine. The rearranged segments are TRBV28 and TRBJ2-5; 7 matching bases give a weak D call of TRBD2. For the CDR3, the sequence is CASSYAGGRQETQYF. DNA sequence: TGTGCCAGCAGTTATGCCGGGGGGCGCCAAGAGACCCAGTACTTC.